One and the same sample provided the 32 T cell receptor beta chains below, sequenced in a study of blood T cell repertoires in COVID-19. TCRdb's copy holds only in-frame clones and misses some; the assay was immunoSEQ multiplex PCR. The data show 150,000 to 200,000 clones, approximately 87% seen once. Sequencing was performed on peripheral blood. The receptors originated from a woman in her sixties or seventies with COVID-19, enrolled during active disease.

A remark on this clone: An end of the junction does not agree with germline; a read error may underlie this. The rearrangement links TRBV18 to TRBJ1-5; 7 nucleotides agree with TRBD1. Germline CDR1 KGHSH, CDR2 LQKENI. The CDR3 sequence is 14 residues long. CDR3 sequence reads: CASSPNRGNQPQHF. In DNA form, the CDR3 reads TGTGCCAGCTCACCTAACAGGGGCAACCAGCCCCAGCATTTT.

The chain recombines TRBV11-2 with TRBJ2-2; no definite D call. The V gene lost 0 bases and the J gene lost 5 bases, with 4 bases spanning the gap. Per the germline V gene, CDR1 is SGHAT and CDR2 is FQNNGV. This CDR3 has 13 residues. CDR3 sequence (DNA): TGTGCCAGCAGCTTAGACGGTACCGGGGAGCTGTTTTTT. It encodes CASSLDGTGELFF.

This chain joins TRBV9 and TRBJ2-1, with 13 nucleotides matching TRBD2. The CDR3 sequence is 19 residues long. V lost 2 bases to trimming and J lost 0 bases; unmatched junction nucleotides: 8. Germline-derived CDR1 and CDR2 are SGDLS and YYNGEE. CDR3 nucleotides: TGTGCCAGCAGCGTGGCCGGGACTAGCGGGGCCAGCTCCTACAATGAGCAGTTCTTC. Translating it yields CASSVAGTSGASSYNEQFF.

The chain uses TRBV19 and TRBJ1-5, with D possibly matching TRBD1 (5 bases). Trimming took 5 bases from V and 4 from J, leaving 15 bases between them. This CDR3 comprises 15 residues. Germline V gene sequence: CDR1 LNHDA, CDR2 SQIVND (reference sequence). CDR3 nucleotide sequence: TGTGCCAGTAGTCCCTCTTGGGGGGGTAATCAGCCCCAGCATTTT. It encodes CASSPSWGGNQPQHF.

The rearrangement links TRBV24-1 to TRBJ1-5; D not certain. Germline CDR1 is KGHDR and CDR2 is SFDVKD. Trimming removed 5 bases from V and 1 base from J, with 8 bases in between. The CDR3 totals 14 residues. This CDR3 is CATSGEASNQPQHF. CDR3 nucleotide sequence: TGTGCCACCAGTGGGGAGGCGAGCAATCAGCCCCAGCATTTT.

Here the CDR3 DNA reads TGTGCCAGCAGCCAGGGGGCAGGCAATCAGCCCCAGCATTTT. Translation: CASSQGAGNQPQHF. The chain couples TRBV9 to TRBJ1-5, with TRBD1 identical over 8 bases. CDR1 SGDLS and CDR2 YYNGEE come from the germline V gene. The trim removed 4 bases at V and 2 bases at J, leaving 2 bases unmatched. The length of the CDR3 is 14 residues.

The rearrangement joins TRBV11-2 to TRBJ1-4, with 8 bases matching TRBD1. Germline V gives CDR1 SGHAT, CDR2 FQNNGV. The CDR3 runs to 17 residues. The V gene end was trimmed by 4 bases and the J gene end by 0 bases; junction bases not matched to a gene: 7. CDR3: CASSSGQGLPTNEKLFF. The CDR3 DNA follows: TGTGCCAGCAGCTCAGGACAGGGTCTTCCAACTAATGAAAAACTGTTTTTT.

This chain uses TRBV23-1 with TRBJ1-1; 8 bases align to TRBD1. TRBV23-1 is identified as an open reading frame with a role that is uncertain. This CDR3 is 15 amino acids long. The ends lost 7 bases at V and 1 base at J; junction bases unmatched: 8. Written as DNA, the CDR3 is TGCGCCAGCAAGGAGCAGGGGGCCTGGAACACTGAAGCTTTCTTT. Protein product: CASKEQGAWNTEAFF.

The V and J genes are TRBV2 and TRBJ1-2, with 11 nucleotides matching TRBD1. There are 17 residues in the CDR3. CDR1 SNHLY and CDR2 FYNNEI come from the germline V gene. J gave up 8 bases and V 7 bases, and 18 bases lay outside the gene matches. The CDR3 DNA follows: TGTGCCAGCACCACCGGAGGTGGTGGACAGGGGGCCAGCGGCTACACCTTC. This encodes CASTTGGGGQGASGYTF. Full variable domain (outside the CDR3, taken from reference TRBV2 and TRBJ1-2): EPEVTQTPSHQVTQMGQEVILRCVPISNHLYFYWYRQILGQKVEFLVSFYNNEISEKSEIFDDQFSVERPDGSNFTLKIRSTKLEDSAMYFCASTTGGGGQGASGYTFGSGTRLTVV.

The CDR3 sequence: CASSPPGRGGRDTQYF. The CDR3 nucleotides read TGTGCCAGCAGCCCCCCCGGACGGGGGGGCAGAGATACGCAGTATTTT. The V gene is TRBV7-2, the J gene TRBJ2-3; 8 bases align to TRBD2. J was trimmed by 5 bases and V by 5 bases; bases with no gene match: 12. Per germline, CDR1 SGHTA and CDR2 FQGNSA. The CDR3 consists of 16 residues.

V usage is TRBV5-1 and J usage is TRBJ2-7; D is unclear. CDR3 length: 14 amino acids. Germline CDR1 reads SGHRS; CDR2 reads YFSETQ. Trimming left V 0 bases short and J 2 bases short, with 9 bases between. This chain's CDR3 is CASSLGPGTYEQYF. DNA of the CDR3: TGCGCCAGCAGCTTGGGGCCAGGTACCTACGAGCAGTACTTC.

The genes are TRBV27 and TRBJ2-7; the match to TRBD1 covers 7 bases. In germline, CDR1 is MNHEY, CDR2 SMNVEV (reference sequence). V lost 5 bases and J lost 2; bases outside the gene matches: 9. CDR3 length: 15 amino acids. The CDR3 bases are TGTGCCAGCAGTATACGACAGGGCAACCCCTACGAGCAGTACTTC. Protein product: CASSIRQGNPYEQYF.

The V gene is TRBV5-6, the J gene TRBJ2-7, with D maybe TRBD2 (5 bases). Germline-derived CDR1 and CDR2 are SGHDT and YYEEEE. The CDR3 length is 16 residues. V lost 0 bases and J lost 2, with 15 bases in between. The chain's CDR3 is CASSLVRNGSPYEQYF. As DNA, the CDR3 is TGTGCCAGCAGCTTGGTACGTAATGGGAGCCCCTACGAGCAGTACTTC.

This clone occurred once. The CDR3 DNA sequence: TGTGCCACCAGCAGTAGACTAGCGGGGTACAATGAGCAGTTCTTC. This encodes CATSSRLAGYNEQFF. The chain links TRBV15 to TRBJ2-1, with 11 bases aligning to TRBD2. In germline, CDR1 is LNHNV, CDR2 YYDKDF (reference sequence). With V trimmed by 3 bases and J by 4 bases, 2 bases remained unmatched. This CDR3 has 15 amino acids. Complete variable domain (other parts from reference TRBV15 and TRBJ2-1): DAMVIQNPRYQVTQFGKPVTLSCSQTLNHNVMYWYQQKSSQAPKLLFHYYDKDFNNEADTPDNFQSRRPNTSFCFLDIRSPGLGDTAMYLCATSSRLAGYNEQFFGPGTRLTVL.

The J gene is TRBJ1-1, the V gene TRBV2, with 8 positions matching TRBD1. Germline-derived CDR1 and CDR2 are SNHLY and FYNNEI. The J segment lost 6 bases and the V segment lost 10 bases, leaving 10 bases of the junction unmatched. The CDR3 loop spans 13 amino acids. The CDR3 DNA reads TGTGCCATCACCCGGGACAGGTCCCCTGAAGCTTTCTTT. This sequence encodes CAITRDRSPEAFF.

For the CDR3, the DNA is TGTGCCAGCAGCTTCGGACAGGGGGATGGGGACGAGCAGTACTTC. It is translated as CASSFGQGDGDEQYF. This sequence joins TRBV7-9 and TRBJ2-7; the match to TRBD1 covers 10 bases. Per germline, CDR1 SEHNR and CDR2 FQNEAQ (reference sequence). The CDR3 extends over 15 amino acids. V shed 3 bases and J 5 bases; nucleotides not matched to a gene: 7.

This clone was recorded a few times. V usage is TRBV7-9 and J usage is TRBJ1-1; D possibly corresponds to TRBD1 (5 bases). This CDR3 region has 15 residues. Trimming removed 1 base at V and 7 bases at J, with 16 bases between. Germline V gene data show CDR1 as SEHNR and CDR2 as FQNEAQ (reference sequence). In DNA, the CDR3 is TGTGCCAGCAGCTTAGTGATAGCGGGACCCCGTGAAGCTTTCTTT. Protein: CASSLVIAGPREAFF.

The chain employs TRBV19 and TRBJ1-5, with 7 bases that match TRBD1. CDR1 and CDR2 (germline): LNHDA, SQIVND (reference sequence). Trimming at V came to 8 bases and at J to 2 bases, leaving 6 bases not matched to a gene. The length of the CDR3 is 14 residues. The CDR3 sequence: CASAQGNGNQPQHF. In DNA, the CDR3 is TGTGCCAGTGCACAGGGGAACGGCAATCAGCCCCAGCATTTT.

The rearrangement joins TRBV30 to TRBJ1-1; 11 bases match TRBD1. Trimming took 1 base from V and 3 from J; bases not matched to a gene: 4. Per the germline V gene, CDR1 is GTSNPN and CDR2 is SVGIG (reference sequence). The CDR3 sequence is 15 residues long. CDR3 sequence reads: CAWSGDRGKDTEAFF. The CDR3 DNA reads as TGTGCCTGGAGTGGGGACAGGGGGAAGGACACTGAAGCTTTCTTT.

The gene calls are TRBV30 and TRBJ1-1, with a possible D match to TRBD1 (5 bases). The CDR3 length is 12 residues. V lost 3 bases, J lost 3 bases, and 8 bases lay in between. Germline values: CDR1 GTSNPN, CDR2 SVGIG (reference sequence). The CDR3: CAWSAGHTEAFF. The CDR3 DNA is TGTGCCTGGAGCGCAGGGCACACTGAAGCTTTCTTT.

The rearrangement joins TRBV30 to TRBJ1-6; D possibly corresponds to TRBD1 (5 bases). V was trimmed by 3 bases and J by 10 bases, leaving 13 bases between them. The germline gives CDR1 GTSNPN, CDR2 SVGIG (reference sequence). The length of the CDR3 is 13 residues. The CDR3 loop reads CAWSIGGESPLHF. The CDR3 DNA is TGTGCCTGGAGCATAGGAGGGGAATCACCCCTCCACTTT.

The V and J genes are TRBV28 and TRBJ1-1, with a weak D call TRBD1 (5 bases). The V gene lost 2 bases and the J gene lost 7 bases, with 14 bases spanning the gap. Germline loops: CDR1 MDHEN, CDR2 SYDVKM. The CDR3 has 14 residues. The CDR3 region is CASSLPRGGIEAFF. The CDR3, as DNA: TGTGCCAGCAGTTTACCGCGTGGGGGGATTGAAGCTTTCTTT.

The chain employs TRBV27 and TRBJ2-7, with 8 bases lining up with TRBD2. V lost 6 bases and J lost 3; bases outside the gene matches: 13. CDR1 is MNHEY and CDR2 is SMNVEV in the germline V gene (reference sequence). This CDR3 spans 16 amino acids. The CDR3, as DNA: TGTGCCAGCAGACTAAAGGGTGGTAGCGGGGTCTACGAGCAGTACTTC. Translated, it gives CASRLKGGSGVYEQYF.

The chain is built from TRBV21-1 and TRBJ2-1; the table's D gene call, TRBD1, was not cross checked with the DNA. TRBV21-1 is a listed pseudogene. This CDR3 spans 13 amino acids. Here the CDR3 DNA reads TGTGCCAGCAGCAAAAGGGGAAACAATGAGCAGTTCTTC. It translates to CASSKRGNNEQFF.

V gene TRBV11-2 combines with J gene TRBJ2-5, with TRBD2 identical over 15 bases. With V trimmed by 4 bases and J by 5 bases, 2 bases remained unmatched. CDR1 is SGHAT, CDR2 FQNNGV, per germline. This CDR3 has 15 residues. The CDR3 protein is CASSSGLAGGETQYF. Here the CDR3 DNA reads TGTGCCAGCAGCTCGGGACTAGCGGGGGGCGAGACCCAGTACTTC.

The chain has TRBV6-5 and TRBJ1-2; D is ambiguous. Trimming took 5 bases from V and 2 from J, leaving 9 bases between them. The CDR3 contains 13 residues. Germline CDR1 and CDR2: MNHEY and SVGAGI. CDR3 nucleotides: TGTGCCAGCAGTCTCACCAGGAACTATGGCTACACCTTC. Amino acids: CASSLTRNYGYTF.

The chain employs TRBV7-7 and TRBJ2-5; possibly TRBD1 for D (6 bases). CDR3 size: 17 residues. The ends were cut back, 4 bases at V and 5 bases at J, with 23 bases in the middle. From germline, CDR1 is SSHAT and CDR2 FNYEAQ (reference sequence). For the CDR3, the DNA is TGTGCCAGCAGCTCCACAGGCAGGGGTAATAGGGAGGAGACCCAGTACTTC. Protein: CASSSTGRGNREETQYF.

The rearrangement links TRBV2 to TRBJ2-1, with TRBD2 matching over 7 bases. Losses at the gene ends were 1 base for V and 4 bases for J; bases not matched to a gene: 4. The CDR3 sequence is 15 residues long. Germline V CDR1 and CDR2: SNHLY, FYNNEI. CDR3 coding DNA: TGTGCCAGCAGTGAAGAGGTTAGCGGGTACAATGAGCAGTTCTTC. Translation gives CASSEEVSGYNEQFF.

The CDR3 bases are TGTGCCAGCAGCCCCGCGGGGAACACTGAAGCTTTCTTT. Translated: CASSPAGNTEAFF. The chain carries TRBV7-9 and TRBJ1-1; D not resolved. Germline V CDR1 and CDR2: SEHNR, FQNEAQ (reference sequence). V gave up 5 bases and J gave up 1 base, with 8 bases separating them. The CDR3 runs 13 residues. The variable domain in full, with the rest retrieved from reference TRBV7-9 and TRBJ1-1, is DTGVSQNPRHKITKRGQNVTFRCDPISEHNRLYWYRQTLGQGPEFLTYFQNEAQLEKSRLLSDRFSAERPKGSFSTLEIQRTEQGDSAMYLCASSPAGNTEAFFGQGTRLTVV.

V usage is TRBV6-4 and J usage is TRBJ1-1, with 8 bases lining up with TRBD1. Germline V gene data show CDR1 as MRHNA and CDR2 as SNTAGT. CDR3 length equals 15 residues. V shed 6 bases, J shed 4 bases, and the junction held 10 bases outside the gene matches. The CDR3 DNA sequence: TGTGCCAGCAGGCCAATGGGCCAGGGGGCCACTGAAGCTTTCTTT. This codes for CASRPMGQGATEAFF.

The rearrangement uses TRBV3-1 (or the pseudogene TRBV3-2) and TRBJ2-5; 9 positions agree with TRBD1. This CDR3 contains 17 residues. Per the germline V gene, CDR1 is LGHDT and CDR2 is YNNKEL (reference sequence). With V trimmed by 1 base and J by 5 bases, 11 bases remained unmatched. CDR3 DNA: TGTGCCAGCAGCCAAGCACCCCGGACAGGGGAGGTGGAGACCCAGTACTTC. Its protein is CASSQAPRTGEVETQYF.

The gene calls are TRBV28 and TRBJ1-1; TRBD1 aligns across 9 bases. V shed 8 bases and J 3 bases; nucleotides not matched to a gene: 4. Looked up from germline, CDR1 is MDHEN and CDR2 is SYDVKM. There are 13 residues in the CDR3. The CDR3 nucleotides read TGTGCCAGCGGAGGGACAGGGTACACTGAAGCTTTCTTT. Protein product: CASGGTGYTEAFF.